This T cell receptor beta chain was recorded in a study of blood T cell repertoires in COVID-19. Overall study context: Nucleic acid was either cDNA or gDNA, and it came from T cells, B-cell-depleted T cells, or PBMCs.

Germline V gene data show CDR1 as LNHDA and CDR2 as SQIVND (reference sequence). With V trimmed by 4 bases and J by 0 bases, 4 bases remained unmatched. This CDR3 has 15 amino acids. Only in-frame clones appear in the TCRdb table, and some are missing; sequencing was by immunoSEQ multiplex PCR. The sample carries a few hundred thousand clones, roughly 81% recorded once. The V gene is TRBV19, the J gene TRBJ1-2; 8 bases map to TRBD1. Sequencing was performed on peripheral blood. The clonotype comes from a man between 50 and 59 years old who had recovered from COVID-19. Here the CDR3 reads CASSSDRGANYGYTF. CDR3 bases: TGTGCCAGTAGTAGCGACAGGGGAGCTAACTATGGCTACACCTTC.